This T cell receptor beta chain was captured in a study of PD-L1 blockade in urothelial cancer. This CDR3 is 13 amino acids long. The V end lost 9 bases, the J end lost 3 bases, and 12 bases lay between the germline ends. Germline V gene lookup returns CDR1 MNHNS and CDR2 SASEGT. This clone was seen a few times. The repertoire was sequenced with immunoSEQ multiplex PCR; TCRdb's copy has only in-frame clones and lacks some. The sample consists of 50,000 or so clones, approximately 84% of them appearing once. This chain uses TRBV6-1 with TRBJ2-1; a weak D match, TRBD2 (5 bases). This receptor was taken from a man in his forties with urothelial cancer. Sample: PBMCs, taken around atezolizumab (anti-PD-L1) treatment. The CDR3 protein is CARNSGNYNEQFF. The CDR3 nucleotides are TGTGCCAGGAACTCGGGAAACTACAATGAGCAGTTCTTC.